The present TCR beta chain was sequenced within a study of T cell responses to AZD1222 COVID-19 vaccine. Study-wide results and limits: Mostly white British, mostly female donors; authors suggested clonal diversity may be underestimated. The number of AZD1222 recipients seropositive at baseline was only five or six.

This clone was counted a few times. What it binds is unknown. The V gene lost 0 bases and the J gene lost 9 bases, with 7 bases spanning the gap. Germline V CDR1 and CDR2: SGHRS, YFSETQ. The CDR3 totals 12 residues. Generated by immunoSEQ multiplex PCR, the TCRdb table keeps only in-frame clones and is missing some. The profile covers around 130,000 clones, with nearly 95% appearing a single time and around 5% taken by the ten largest. Sample: peripheral blood, taken on day 0 of AZD1222 vaccination. The rearrangement uses TRBV5-1 and TRBJ2-1; D is ambiguous. This sequence originates from an adult in good health. The CDR3 DNA is TGCGCCAGCAGCTTGGAACGGCTTGAGCAGTTCTTC. Translating gives CASSLERLEQFF.